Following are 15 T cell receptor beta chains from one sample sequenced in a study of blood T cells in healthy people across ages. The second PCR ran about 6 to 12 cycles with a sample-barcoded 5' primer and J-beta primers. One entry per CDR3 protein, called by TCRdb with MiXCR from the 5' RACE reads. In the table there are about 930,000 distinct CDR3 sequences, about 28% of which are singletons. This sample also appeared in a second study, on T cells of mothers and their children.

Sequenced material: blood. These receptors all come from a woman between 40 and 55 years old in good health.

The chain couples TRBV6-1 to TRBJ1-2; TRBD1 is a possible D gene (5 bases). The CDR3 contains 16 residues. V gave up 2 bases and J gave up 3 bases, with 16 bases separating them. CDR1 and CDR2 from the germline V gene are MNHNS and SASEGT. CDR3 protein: CASSERQGGRDYGYTF. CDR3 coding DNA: TGTGCCAGCAGTGAAAGGCAGGGCGGGCGAGACTATGGCTACACCTTC.

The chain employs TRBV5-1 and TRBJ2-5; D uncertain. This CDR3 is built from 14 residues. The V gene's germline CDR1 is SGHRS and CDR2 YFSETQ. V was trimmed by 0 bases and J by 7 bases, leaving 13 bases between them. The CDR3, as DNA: TGCGCCAGCAGCTTGGCTGGCCCCGCTGGGACCCAGTACTTC. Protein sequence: CASSLAGPAGTQYF. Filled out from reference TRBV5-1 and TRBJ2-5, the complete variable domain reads KAGVTQTPRYLIKTRGQQVTLSCSPISGHRSVSWYQQTPGQGLQFLFEYFSETQRNKGNFPGRFSGRQFSNSRSEMNVSTLELGDSALYLCASSLAGPAGTQYFGPGTRLLVL.

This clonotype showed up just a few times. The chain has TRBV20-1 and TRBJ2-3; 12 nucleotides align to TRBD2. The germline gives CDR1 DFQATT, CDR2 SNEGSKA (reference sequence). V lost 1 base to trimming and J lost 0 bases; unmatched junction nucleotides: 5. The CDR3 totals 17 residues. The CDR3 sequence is CSARGTSGVTSTDTQYF. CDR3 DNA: TGCAGTGCTAGAGGGACTAGCGGGGTAACTAGCACAGATACGCAGTATTTT.

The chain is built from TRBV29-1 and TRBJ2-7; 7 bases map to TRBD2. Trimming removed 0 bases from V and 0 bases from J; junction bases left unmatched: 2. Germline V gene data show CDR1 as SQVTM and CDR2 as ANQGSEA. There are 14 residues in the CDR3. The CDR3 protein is CSVEERGSSYEQYF. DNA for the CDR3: TGCAGCGTTGAAGAACGCGGGAGCTCCTACGAGCAGTACTTC.

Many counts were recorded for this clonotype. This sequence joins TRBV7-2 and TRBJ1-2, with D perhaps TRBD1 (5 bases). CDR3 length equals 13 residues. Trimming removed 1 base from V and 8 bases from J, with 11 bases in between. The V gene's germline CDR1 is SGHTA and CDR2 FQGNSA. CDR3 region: CASSLGGEEGYTF. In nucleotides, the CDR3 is TGTGCCAGCAGCTTAGGGGGGGAAGAGGGCTACACCTTC.

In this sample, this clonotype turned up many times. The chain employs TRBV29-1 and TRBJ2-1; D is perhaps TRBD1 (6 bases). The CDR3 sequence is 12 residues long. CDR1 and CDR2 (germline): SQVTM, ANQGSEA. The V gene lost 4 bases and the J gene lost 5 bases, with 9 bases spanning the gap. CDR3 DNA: TGCAGCGTTGCCACAGGGAACAATGAGCAGTTCTTC. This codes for CSVATGNNEQFF.

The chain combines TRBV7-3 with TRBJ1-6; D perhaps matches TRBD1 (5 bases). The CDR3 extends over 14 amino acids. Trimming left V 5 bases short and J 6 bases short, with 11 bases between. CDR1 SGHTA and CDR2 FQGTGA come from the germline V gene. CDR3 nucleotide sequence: TGTGCCAGCAGCGCCTGGGGGAGTAATTCACCCCTCCACTTT. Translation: CASSAWGSNSPLHF.

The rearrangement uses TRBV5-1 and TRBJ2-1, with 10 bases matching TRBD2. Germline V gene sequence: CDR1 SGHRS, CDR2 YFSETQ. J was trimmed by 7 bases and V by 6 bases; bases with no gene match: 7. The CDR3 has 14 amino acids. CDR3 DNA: TGCGCCAGCAATCTCCTAGCGGGGGTTAATGAGCAGTTCTTC. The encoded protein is CASNLLAGVNEQFF.

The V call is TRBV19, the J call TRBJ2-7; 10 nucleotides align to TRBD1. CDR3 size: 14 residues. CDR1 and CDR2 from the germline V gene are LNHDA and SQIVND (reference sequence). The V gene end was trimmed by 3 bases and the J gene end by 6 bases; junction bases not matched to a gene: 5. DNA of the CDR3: TGTGCCAGTAGTATCACCGGGACAGGGGCCGAGCAGTACTTC. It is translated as CASSITGTGAEQYF.

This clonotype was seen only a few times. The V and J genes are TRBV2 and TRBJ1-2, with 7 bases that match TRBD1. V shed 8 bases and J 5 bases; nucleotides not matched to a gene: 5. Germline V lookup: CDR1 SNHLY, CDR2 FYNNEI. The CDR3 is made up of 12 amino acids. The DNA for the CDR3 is TGTGCCAGCGGGGAACAGGGGTATGGCTACACCTTC. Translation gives CASGEQGYGYTF.

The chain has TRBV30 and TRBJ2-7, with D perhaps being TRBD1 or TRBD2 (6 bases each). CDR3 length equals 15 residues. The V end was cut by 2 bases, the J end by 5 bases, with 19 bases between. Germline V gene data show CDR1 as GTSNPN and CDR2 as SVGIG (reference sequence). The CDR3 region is CAWSPGLRPGDEQYF. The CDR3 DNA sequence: TGTGCCTGGAGTCCGGGACTCCGACCAGGGGACGAGCAGTACTTC.

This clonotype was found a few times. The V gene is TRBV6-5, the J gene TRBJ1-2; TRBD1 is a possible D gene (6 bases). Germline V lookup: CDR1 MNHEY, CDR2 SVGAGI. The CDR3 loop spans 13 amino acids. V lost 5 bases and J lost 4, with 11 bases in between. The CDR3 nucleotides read TGTGCCAGCAGTGGACAGACCTTCTATGGCTACACCTTC. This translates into CASSGQTFYGYTF.

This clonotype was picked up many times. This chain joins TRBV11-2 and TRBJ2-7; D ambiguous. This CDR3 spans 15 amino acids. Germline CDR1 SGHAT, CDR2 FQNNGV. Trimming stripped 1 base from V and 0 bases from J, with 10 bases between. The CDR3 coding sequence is TGTGCCAGCAGCTTAGTTTCAGGCTTCTCCTACGAGCAGTACTTC. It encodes CASSLVSGFSYEQYF.

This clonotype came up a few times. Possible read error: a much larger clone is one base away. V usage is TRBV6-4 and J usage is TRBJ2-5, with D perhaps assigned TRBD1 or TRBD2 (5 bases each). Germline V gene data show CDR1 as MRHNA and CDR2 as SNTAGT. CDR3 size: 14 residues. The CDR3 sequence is CANYTGTYAEAQYF. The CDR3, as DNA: TGTGCCAATTATACCGGGACCTACGCAGAGGCCCAGTACTTC.

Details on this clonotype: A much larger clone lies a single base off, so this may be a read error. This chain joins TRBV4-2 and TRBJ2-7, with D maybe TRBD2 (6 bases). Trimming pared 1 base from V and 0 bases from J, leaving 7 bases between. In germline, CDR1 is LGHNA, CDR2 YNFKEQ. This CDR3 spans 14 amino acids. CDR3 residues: CASSQAGDSYEQYF. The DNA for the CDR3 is TGTGCCAGCAGCCAAGCGGGGGACTCCTACGAGCAGTACTTC.